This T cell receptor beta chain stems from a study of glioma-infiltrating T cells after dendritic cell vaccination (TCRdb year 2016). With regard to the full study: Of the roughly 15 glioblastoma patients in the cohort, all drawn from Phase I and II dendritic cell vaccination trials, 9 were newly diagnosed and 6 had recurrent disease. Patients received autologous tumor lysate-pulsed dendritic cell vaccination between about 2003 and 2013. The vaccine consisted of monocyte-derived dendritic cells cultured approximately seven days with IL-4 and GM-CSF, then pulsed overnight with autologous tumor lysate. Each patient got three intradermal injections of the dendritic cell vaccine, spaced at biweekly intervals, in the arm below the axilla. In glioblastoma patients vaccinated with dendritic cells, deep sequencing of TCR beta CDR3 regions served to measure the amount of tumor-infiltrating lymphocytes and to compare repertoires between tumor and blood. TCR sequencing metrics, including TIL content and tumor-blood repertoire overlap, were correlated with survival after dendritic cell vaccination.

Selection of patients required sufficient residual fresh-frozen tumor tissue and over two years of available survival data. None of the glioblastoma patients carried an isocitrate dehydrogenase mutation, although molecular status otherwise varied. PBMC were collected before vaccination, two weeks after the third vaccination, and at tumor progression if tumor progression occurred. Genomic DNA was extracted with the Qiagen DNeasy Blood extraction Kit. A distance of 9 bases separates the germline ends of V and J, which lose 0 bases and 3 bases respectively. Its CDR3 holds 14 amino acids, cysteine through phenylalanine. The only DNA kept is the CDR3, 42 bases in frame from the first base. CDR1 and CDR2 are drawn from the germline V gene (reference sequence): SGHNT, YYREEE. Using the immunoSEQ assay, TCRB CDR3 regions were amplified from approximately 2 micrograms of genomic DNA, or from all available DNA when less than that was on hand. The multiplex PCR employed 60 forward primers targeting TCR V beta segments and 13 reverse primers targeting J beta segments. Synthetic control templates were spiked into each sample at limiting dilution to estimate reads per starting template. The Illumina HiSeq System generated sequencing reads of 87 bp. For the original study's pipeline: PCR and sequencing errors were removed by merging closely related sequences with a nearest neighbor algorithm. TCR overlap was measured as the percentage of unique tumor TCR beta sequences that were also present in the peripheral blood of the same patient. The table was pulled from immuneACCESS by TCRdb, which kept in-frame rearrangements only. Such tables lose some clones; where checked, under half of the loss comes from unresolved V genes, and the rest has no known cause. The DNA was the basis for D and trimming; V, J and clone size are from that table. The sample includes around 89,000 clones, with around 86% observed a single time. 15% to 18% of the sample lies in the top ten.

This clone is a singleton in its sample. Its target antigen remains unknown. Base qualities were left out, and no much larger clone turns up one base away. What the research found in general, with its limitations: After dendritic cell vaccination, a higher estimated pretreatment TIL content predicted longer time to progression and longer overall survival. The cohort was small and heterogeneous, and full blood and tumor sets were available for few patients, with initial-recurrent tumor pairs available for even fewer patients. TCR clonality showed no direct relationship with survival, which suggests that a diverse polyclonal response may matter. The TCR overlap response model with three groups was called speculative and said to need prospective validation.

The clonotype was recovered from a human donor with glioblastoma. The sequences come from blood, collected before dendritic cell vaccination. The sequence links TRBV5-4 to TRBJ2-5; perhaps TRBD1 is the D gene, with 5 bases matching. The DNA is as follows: TGTGCCAGCAGCTTGGCCAGCAGGGAAGAGACCCAGTACTTC. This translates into CASSLASREETQYF.